The source of this T cell receptor (beta chain) is a study of identical twins. Study-wide findings and caveats: For monozygotic twins, models underestimated out-of-frame TCR alpha sharing.

Notes on this clonotype: Its antigen is as yet unknown.

Each donor was a healthy Caucasian. TCRdb reprocessed the 5' RACE reads via MiXCR and lists one record per CDR3 protein. The sample has roughly 200,000 distinct CDR3 sequences; more than 15% are singletons. V was trimmed by 2 bases and J by 6 bases, leaving 8 bases between them. This CDR3 region has 12 residues. These same records also appear under a second study, on T cells expressing NK-cell markers. As reported in that work: Eight donors were sequenced, of whom seven were HCMV-seropositive, while the remaining one was HCMV-seronegative. NKG2C+ dominant clonotype frequencies in 5 or 6 donors were roughly 1.0-7.0% of CD8+ T cells.

The rearrangement uses TRBV12-3 or TRBV12-4 and TRBJ2-7; unclear D gene. This TCR came from a young woman in good health. Sequencing was done on a sample of CD8+ T cells sorted from blood. The CDR3 sequence is CASSLSSIEQYF. CDR3 DNA sequence: TGTGCCAGCAGTTTATCCTCGATCGAGCAGTACTTC.